These 17 T cell receptor beta chains were all obtained from the same sample, sequenced in a study of technical replicates of blood from a few donors. Data came from immunoSEQ multiplex PCR; TCRdb stores just in-frame clones and leaves some out. Among some 70,000 clones listed, more than 90% were seen once. Sequencing was performed on T cells isolated from PBMCs. The receptors shown here come from a human donor in good health.

The chain employs TRBV19 and TRBJ2-2; 13 nucleotides agree with TRBD2. There are 15 residues in the CDR3. The ends lost 6 bases at V and 7 bases at J; junction bases unmatched: 5. The germline V gene encodes CDR1 LNHDA and CDR2 SQIVND (reference sequence). This chain's CDR3 is CASRGLAGISGELFF. In nucleotides, the CDR3 is TGTGCCAGTAGGGGACTAGCGGGAATTAGCGGGGAGCTGTTTTTT.

This clone was recorded once. The chain joins TRBV7-9 to TRBJ2-7; D call uncertain. This CDR3 comprises 12 residues. Germline assignment: CDR1 SEHNR and CDR2 FQNEAQ (reference sequence). V dropped 0 bases and J dropped 3 bases, with 3 bases sitting between them. CDR3 sequence (DNA): TGTGCCAGCAGCTTAGCACTCTACGAGCAGTACTTC. Translating gives CASSLALYEQYF.

This sequence joins TRBV9 and TRBJ2-1; 8 bases are a match to TRBD2. With V trimmed by 0 bases and J by 1 base, 3 bases remained unmatched. Germline CDR1 SGDLS, CDR2 YYNGEE. This CDR3 has 16 residues. The DNA for the CDR3 is TGTGCCAGCAGCGTAGCCGCGGGGGGATCCTACAATGAGCAGTTCTTC. Translation gives CASSVAAGGSYNEQFF.

This chain joins TRBV9 and TRBJ2-4, with 9 bases aligning to TRBD2. The V and J ends lost 5 bases and 15 bases, in that order; junction bases with no gene match: 12. The V gene's germline CDR1 is SGDLS and CDR2 YYNGEE. The CDR3 sequence is 13 residues long. The CDR3: CASSRSGRSCAYF. CDR3 DNA sequence: TGTGCCAGCAGTAGGAGCGGGAGGTCGTGTGCGTACTTC.

The chain employs TRBV11-2 and TRBJ1-5; 8 bases align to TRBD1. This CDR3 has 18 amino acids. Germline V gene lookup returns CDR1 SGHAT and CDR2 FQNNGV. V shed 1 base, J shed 4 bases, and the junction held 12 bases outside the gene matches. The CDR3 is CASSLGRGRKVQNQPQHF. CDR3 in DNA: TGTGCCAGCAGCTTAGGCAGGGGGCGGAAAGTTCAGAATCAGCCCCAGCATTTT.

The CDR3 DNA reads TGTGCCAGCAGTGGCTCCGGGGTCACCGGGGAGCTGTTTTTT. This encodes CASSGSGVTGELFF. This chain connects TRBV25-1 to TRBJ2-2; a possible D gene is TRBD2 (5 bases). The CDR3 is 14 residues long. The germline V gene encodes CDR1 MGHDK and CDR2 SYGVNS. The germline V and J ends were trimmed by 4 bases and 4 bases, with 10 bases remaining between them.

This chain uses TRBV2 with TRBJ2-7; D unclear. This CDR3 is built from 13 residues. Germline CDR1 is SNHLY and CDR2 is FYNNEI. Trimming cost V 8 bases and J 3 bases, with 14 bases left between them. The CDR3 region has the DNA TGTGCCAGCGCGGTAAGATTTAACTACGAGCAGTACTTC. It encodes CASAVRFNYEQYF.

The rearrangement links TRBV6-6 to TRBJ1-5; D gene uncertain. Germline lookup yields CDR1 MNHNY and CDR2 SVGAGI (reference sequence). This CDR3 spans 13 amino acids. V was pared by 7 bases and J by 3 bases, with 10 bases between. The CDR3 is CASTRQLNQPQHF. In nucleotides, the CDR3 is TGTGCCAGCACCAGACAACTCAATCAGCCCCAGCATTTT.

The chain uses TRBV11-2 and TRBJ1-2, with TRBD1 identical over 7 bases. J was trimmed by 5 bases and V by 5 bases; bases with no gene match: 14. Germline V gene lookup returns CDR1 SGHAT and CDR2 FQNNGV. CDR3 length: 16 amino acids. The CDR3 spells CASSPLQGRPFYGYTF. The CDR3 DNA follows: TGTGCCAGCAGCCCACTACAGGGGCGACCATTTTATGGCTACACCTTC.

This chain joins TRBV6-1 and TRBJ2-7; the match to TRBD2 covers 14 bases. Losses at the gene ends were 1 base for V and 3 bases for J; bases not matched to a gene: 2. The CDR3 consists of 16 residues. Per the germline V gene, CDR1 is MNHNS and CDR2 is SASEGT. The CDR3 spells CASSEGLAGGGYEQYF. The CDR3 DNA follows: TGTGCCAGCAGTGAAGGACTAGCGGGAGGGGGCTACGAGCAGTACTTC.

The rearrangement uses TRBV11-3 and TRBJ2-2, with D perhaps TRBD2 (6 bases). The CDR3 contains 13 residues. Trimming took off 4 bases at V and 8 bases at J, with 11 bases between the two ends. From germline, CDR1 is SGHNT and CDR2 YENEEA. The CDR3 DNA reads TGTGCCAGCAGCTGGGACTTCGGGGGGGAGCTGTTTTTT. Its protein product is CASSWDFGGELFF. The full variable domain, with the rest looked up from reference TRBV11-3 and TRBJ2-2, is EAGVVQSPRYKIIEKKQPVAFWCNPISGHNTLYWYLQNLGQGPELLIRYENEEAVDDSQLPKDRFSAERLKGVDSTLKIQPAELGDSAVYLCASSWDFGGELFFGEGSRLTVL.

This rearrangement joins TRBV11-3 to TRBJ2-3, with 9 bases identical to TRBD1. This CDR3 contains 17 residues. With V trimmed by 4 bases and J by 4 bases, 12 bases remained unmatched. Looked up from germline, CDR1 is SGHNT and CDR2 is YENEEA. CDR3 loop: CASSSSYLTGGSDTQYF. CDR3 DNA sequence: TGTGCCAGCAGCTCGTCGTACCTGACAGGGGGATCAGATACGCAGTATTTT.

The rearrangement uses TRBV10-3 and TRBJ1-2, with D perhaps TRBD1 (5 bases). The CDR3 sequence is 12 residues long. Germline values: CDR1 ENHRY, CDR2 SYGVKD. The germline V and J ends were trimmed by 8 bases and 6 bases, with 13 bases remaining between them. CDR3 residues: CAIGEGEDGYTF. The CDR3 DNA reads as TGTGCCATCGGGGAAGGGGAAGATGGCTACACCTTC.

V and J are TRBV10-3 and TRBJ1-2; tentatively, D is TRBD1 (5 bases). Trimming pared 8 bases from V and 3 bases from J, leaving 10 bases between. The CDR3 totals 12 residues. Germline CDR1 is ENHRY and CDR2 is SYGVKD. CDR3 sequence reads: CAIAIQDYGYTF. CDR3 coding DNA: TGTGCCATCGCCATACAGGACTATGGCTACACCTTC.

The chain is built from TRBV11-2 and TRBJ2-7; 15 positions agree with TRBD2. The CDR3 is made up of 16 amino acids. The trim removed 5 bases at V and 3 bases at J, leaving 5 bases unmatched. Germline values: CDR1 SGHAT, CDR2 FQNNGV. The CDR3 is CASSPGLAGGFYEQYF. CDR3 in DNA: TGTGCCAGCAGCCCGGGACTAGCGGGAGGCTTCTACGAGCAGTACTTC.

The chain joins TRBV2 to TRBJ2-1; 9 bases agree with TRBD2. V lost 10 bases to trimming and J lost 1 base; unmatched junction nucleotides: 8. This CDR3 is 15 amino acids long. Germline assignment: CDR1 SNHLY and CDR2 FYNNEI. In DNA form, the CDR3 reads TGTGCCATCCCAAGCGGGAGGTATTCCTACAATGAGCAGTTCTTC. It yields the protein CAIPSGRYSYNEQFF.

The chain employs TRBV30 and TRBJ2-7; no firm D call. The CDR3 has 12 residues. Germline values: CDR1 GTSNPN, CDR2 SVGIG (reference sequence). Trimming pared 4 bases from V and 3 bases from J, leaving 10 bases between. As DNA, the CDR3 is TGTGCCTGGAAACGGGTCGGCTACGAGCAGTACTTC. Encoded protein: CAWKRVGYEQYF.